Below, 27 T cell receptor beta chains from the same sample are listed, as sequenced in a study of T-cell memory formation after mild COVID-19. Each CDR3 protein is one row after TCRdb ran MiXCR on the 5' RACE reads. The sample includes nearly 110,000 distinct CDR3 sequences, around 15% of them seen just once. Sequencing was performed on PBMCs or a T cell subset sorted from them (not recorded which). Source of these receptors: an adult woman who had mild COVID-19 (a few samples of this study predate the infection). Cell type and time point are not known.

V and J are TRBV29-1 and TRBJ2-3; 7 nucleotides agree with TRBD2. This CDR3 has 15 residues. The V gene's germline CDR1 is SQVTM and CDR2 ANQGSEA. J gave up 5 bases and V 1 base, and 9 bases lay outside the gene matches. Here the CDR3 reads CSVEGGREWLDTQYF. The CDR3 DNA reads TGCAGCGTTGAAGGTGGGCGGGAGTGGCTAGATACGCAGTATTTT.

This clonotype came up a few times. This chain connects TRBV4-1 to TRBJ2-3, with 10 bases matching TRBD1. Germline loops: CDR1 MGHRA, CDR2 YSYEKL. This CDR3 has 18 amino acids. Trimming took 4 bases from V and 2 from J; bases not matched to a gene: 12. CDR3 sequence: CASSPIRQGAQDTDTQYF. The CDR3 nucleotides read TGCGCCAGCAGCCCTATCCGACAGGGGGCGCAGGACACAGATACGCAGTATTTT.

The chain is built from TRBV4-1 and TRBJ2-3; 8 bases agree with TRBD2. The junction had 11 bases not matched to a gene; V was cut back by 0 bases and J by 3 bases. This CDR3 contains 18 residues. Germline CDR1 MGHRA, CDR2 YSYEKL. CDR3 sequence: CASSQESLSGSITDTQYF. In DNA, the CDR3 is TGCGCCAGCAGCCAAGAGTCCCTAAGCGGGAGTATAACAGATACGCAGTATTTT.

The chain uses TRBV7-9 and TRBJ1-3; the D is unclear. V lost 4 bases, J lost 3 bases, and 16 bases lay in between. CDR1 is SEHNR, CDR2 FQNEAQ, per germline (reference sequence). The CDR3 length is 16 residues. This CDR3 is CASSSSTWTGGNTIYF. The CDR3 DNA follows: TGTGCCAGCAGCTCTTCCACTTGGACTGGTGGAAACACCATATATTTT.

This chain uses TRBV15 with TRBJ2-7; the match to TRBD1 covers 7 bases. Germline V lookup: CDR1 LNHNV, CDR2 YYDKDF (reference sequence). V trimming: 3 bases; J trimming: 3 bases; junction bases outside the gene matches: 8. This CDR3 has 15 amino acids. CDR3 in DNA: TGTGCCACCAGCAGCGGGACAGAACTACTCTACGAGCAGTACTTC. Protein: CATSSGTELLYEQYF.

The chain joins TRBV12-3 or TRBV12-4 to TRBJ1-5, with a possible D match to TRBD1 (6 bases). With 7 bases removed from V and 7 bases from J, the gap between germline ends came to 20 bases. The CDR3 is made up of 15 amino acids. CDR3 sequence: CASTPGRGSGQPQHF. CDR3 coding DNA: TGTGCCAGCACCCCAGGCAGGGGATCGGGGCAGCCCCAGCATTTT.

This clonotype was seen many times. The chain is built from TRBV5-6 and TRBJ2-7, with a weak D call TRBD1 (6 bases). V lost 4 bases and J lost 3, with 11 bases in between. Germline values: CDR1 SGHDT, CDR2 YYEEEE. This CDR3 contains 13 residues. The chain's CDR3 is CASSQTGNYEQYF. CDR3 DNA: TGTGCCAGCAGCCAGACAGGAAACTACGAGCAGTACTTC.

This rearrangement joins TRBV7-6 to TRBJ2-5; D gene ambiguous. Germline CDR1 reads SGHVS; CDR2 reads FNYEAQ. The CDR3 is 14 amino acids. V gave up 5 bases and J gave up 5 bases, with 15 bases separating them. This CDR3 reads CASSLPAVPETQYF. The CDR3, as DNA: TGTGCCAGCAGCCTCCCGGCGGTCCCGGAGACCCAGTACTTC.

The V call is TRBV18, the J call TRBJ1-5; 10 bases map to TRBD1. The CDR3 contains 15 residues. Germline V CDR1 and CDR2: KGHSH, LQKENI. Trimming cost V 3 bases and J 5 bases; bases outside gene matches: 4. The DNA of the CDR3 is TGTGCCAGCTCACCGACAGGGGGCCAGGATCAGCCCCAGCATTTT. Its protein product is CASSPTGGQDQPQHF.

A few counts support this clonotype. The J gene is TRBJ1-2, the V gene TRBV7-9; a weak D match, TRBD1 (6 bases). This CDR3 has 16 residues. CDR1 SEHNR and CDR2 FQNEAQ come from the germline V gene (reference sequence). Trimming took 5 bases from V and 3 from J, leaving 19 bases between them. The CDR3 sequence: CASSPTSGGRYYGYTF. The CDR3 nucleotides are TGTGCCAGCAGCCCCACTTCGGGGGGGCGCTACTATGGCTACACCTTC. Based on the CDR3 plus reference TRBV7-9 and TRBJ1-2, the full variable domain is DTGVSQNPRHKITKRGQNVTFRCDPISEHNRLYWYRQTLGQGPEFLTYFQNEAQLEKSRLLSDRFSAERPKGSFSTLEIQRTEQGDSAMYLCASSPTSGGRYYGYTFGSGTRLTVV.

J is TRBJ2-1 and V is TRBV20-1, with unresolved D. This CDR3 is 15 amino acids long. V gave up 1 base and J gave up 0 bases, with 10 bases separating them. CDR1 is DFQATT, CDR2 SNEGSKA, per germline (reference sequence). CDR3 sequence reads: CSARGWKGSYNEQFF. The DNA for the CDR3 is TGCAGTGCTAGAGGTTGGAAGGGCTCCTACAATGAGCAGTTCTTC.

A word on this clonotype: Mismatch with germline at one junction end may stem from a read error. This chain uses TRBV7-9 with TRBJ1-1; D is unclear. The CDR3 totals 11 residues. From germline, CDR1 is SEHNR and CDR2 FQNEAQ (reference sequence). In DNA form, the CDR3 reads TGTGCCAGCAGCTTAAACAGTGAAGCTTTCTTT. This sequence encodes CASSLNSEAFF. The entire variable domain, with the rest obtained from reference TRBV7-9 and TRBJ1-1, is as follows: DTGVSQNPRHKITKRGQNVTFRCDPISEHNRLYWYRQTLGQGPEFLTYFQNEAQLEKSRLLSDRFSAERPKGSFSTLEIQRTEQGDSAMYLCASSLNSEAFFGQGTRLTVV.

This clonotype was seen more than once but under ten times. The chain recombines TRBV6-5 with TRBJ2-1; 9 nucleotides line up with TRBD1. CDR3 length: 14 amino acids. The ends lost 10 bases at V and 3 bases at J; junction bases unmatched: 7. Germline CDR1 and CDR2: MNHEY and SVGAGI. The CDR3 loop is CATADRGDYNEQFF. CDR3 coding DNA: TGTGCCACTGCGGACAGGGGCGACTACAATGAGCAGTTCTTC.

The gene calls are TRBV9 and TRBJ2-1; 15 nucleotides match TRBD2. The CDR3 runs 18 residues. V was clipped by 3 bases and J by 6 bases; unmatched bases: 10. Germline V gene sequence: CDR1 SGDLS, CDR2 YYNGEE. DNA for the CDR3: TGTGCCAGCAGCGACGGACTAGCGGGAGGGGCCTTACGCAATGAGCAGTTCTTC. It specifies CASSDGLAGGALRNEQFF.

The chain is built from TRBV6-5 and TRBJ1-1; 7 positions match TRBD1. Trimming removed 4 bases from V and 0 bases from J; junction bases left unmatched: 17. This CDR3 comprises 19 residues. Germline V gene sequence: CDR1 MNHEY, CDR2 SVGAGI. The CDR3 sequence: CASSLVGVGQLTLNTEAFF. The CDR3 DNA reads TGTGCCAGCAGTTTGGTTGGAGTGGGACAGCTAACCTTGAACACTGAAGCTTTCTTT.

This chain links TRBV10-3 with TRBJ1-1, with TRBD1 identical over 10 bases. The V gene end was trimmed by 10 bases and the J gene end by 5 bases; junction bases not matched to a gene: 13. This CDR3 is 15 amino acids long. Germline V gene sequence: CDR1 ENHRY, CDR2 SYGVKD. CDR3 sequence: CATGTGDYMGTEAFF. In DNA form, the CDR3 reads TGTGCCACCGGGACAGGGGATTATATGGGGACTGAAGCTTTCTTT.

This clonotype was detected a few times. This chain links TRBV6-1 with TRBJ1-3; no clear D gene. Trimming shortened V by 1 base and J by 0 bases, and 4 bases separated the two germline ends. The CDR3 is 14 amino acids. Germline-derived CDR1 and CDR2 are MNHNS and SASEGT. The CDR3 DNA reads TGTGCCAGCAGTGAAGGGAGCTCTGGAAACACCATATATTTT. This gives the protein CASSEGSSGNTIYF.

This CDR3 is CASSAGLGGGYNEQFF. The CDR3 DNA reads as TGTGCCAGCAGCGCCGGACTAGGGGGGGGATACAATGAGCAGTTCTTC. The genes are TRBV7-3 and TRBJ2-1; a possible D gene is TRBD2 (7 bases). The CDR3 has 16 residues. V lost 5 bases to trimming and J lost 4 bases, with 18 bases between them. Per germline, CDR1 SGHTA and CDR2 FQGTGA.

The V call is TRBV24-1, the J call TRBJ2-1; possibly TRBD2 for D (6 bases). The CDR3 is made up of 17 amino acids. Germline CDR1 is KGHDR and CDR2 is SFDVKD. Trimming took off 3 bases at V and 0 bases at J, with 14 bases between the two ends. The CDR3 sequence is CATSDAGTPSSYNEQFF. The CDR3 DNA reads TGTGCCACCAGTGATGCCGGGACTCCCAGCTCCTACAATGAGCAGTTCTTC.

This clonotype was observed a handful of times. For the CDR3, the DNA is TGTGCCATCAGTGAGTCGGTGGGAGTTAACACCGGGGAGCTGTTTTTT. This encodes CAISESVGVNTGELFF. The chain joins TRBV10-3 to TRBJ2-2; tentatively, D is TRBD2 (5 bases). The CDR3 length is 16 residues. Germline V gene data show CDR1 as ENHRY and CDR2 as SYGVKD. The V gene lost 0 bases and the J gene lost 2 bases, with 10 bases spanning the gap.

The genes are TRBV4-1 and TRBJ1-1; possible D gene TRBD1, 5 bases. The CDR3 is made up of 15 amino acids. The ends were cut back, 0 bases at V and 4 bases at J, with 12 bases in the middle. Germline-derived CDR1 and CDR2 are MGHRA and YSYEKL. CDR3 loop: CASSQDSRVGTEAFF. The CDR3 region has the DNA TGCGCCAGCAGCCAAGATAGCAGGGTGGGCACTGAAGCTTTCTTT.

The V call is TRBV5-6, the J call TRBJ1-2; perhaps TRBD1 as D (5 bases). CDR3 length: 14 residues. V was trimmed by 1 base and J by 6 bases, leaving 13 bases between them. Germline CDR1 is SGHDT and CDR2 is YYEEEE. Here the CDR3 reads CASSLQGGGDGYTF. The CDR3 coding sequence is TGTGCCAGCAGCTTGCAGGGAGGAGGTGATGGCTACACCTTC.

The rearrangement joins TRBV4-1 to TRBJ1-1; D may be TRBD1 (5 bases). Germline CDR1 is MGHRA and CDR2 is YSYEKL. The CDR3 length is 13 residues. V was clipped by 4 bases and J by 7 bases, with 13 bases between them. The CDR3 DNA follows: TGCGCCAGCAGCCGGGGGACTAACGGTGAAGCTTTCTTT. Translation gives CASSRGTNGEAFF.

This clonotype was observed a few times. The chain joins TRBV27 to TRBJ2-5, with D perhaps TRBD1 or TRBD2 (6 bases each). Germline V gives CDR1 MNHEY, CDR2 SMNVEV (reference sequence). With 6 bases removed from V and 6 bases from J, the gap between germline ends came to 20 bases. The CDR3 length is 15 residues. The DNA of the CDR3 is TGTGCCAGCAGGATAACCGGGGGCAGGGCTCAGACCCAGTACTTC. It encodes CASRITGGRAQTQYF.

CDR3 bases: TGTGCCAGTAGTATAGTCAGTGGGACTGTCACCGGGGAGCTGTTTTTT. This codes for CASSIVSGTVTGELFF. V and J are TRBV19 and TRBJ2-2; D is possibly TRBD2 (6 bases). V lost 1 base and J 4 bases, leaving 13 bases between the germline ends. The germline gives CDR1 LNHDA, CDR2 SQIVND (reference sequence). This CDR3 is built from 16 residues.

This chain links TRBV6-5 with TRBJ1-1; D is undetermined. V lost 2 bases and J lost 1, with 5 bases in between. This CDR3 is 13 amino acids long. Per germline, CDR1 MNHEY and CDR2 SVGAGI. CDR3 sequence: CASSYMGNTEAFF. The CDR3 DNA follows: TGTGCCAGCAGTTACATGGGGAACACTGAAGCTTTCTTT.

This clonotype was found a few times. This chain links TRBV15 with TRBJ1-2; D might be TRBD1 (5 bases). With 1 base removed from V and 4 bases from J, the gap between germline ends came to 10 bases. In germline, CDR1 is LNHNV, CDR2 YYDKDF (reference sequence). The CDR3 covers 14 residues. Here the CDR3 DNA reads TGTGCCACCAGCAGAGGCGGCAGGGCCTATGGCTACACCTTC. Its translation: CATSRGGRAYGYTF.